This T cell receptor beta chain was profiled in a study of blood T cell repertoires in COVID-19. Study-level background: The United States, Italy and Spain were the sources of the acute and convalescent COVID-19 samples. PBMCs, B-cell-depleted T cells, or T cells provided the cDNA or gDNA that made up the material.

V was pared by 4 bases and J by 1 base, with 5 bases of the junction left unmatched. CDR1 and CDR2 from the germline V gene are SGHNT and YYREEE (reference sequence). The CDR3 has 16 amino acids. TCRdb keeps only in-frame clones here, not all; method: immunoSEQ multiplex PCR. The table includes 150,000 to 200,000 clones, almost 85% detected once. On this clone itself: The identical CDR3 is also encoded by other nucleotide sequences in the sample.

Adults between about 18 and 89 years of age took part from some 25 US areas. Clinical history as reported by participants underpinned cohort assignment. Material for sequencing was PBMCs or T cells enriched from blood (not recorded which). The origin of this receptor is a man aged 45-65 years who had recovered from COVID-19. The rearrangement joins TRBV5-4 to TRBJ1-4; 9 nucleotides agree with TRBD1. The DNA for the CDR3 is TGTGCCAGCAGCCCGGGACAGGGAGGAACTAATGAAAAACTGTTTTTT. As protein: CASSPGQGGTNEKLFF.